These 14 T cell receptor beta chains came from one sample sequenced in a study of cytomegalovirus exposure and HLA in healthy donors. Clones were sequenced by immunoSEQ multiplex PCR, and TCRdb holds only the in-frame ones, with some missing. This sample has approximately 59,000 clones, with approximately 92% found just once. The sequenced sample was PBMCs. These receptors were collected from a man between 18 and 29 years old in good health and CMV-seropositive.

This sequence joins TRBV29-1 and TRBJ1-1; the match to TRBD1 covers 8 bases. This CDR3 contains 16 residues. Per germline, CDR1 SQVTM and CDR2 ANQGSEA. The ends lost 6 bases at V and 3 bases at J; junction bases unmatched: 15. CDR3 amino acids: CSVSPYSGGAYTEAFF. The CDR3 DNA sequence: TGCAGCGTATCTCCTTACTCAGGGGGCGCTTACACTGAAGCTTTCTTT.

DNA of the CDR3: TGCGCCAGCAGCTTCGGGACAGTCTACGAGCAGTACTTC. Encoded protein: CASSFGTVYEQYF. The V gene is TRBV5-1, the J gene TRBJ2-7; 7 nucleotides line up with TRBD1. V trimming: 2 bases; J trimming: 3 bases; junction bases outside the gene matches: 2. Germline CDR1 reads SGHRS; CDR2 reads YFSETQ. The CDR3 loop spans 13 amino acids.

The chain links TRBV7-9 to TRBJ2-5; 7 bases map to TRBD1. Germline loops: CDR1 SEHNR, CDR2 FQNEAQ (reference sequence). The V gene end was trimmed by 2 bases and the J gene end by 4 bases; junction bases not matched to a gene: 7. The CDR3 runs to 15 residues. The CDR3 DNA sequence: TGTGCCAGCAGCTTACGGGACAGTCAGGCAGAGACCCAGTACTTC. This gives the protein CASSLRDSQAETQYF.

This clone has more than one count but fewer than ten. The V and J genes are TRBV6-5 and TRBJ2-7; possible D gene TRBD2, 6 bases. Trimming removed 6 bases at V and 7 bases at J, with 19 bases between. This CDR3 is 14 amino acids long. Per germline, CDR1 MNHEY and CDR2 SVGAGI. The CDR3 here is CASRVMVLGGEQYF. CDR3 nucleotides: TGTGCCAGCAGGGTCATGGTACTGGGGGGAGAGCAGTACTTC.

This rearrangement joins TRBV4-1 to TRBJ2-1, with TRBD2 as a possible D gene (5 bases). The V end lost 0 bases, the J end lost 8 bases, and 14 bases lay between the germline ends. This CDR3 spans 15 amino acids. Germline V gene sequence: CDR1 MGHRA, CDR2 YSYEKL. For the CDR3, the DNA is TGCGCCAGCAGCCAAGAAGTTCCGGGATCAGATGAGCAGTTCTTC. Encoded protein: CASSQEVPGSDEQFF.

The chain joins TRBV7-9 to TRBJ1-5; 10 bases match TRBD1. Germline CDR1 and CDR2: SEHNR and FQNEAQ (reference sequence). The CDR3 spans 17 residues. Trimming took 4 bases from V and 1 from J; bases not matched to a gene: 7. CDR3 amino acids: CASSSGTGEFSNQPQHF. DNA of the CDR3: TGTGCCAGCAGCTCGGGGACAGGGGAGTTCAGCAATCAGCCCCAGCATTTT.

CDR3: CASSLPGQGANGELFF. Written as DNA, the CDR3 is TGTGCCAGCAGCCTACCGGGACAGGGGGCGAACGGGGAGCTGTTTTTT. This chain links TRBV5-4 with TRBJ2-2, with 12 bases that match TRBD1. The germline CDR1 and CDR2 sequences are SGHNT and YYREEE (reference sequence). CDR3 length: 16 residues. V trimming: 4 bases; J trimming: 7 bases; junction bases outside the gene matches: 8.

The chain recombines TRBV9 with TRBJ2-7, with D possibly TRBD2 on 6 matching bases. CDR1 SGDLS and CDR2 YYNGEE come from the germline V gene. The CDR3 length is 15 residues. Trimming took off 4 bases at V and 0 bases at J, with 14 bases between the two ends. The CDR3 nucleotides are TGTGCCAGCAGCCCTTCAGCGGGCGCCTCCTACGAGCAGTACTTC. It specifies CASSPSAGASYEQYF.

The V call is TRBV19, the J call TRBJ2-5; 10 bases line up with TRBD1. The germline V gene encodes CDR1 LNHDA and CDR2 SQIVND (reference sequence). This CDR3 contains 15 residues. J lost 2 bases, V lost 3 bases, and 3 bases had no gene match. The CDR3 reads CASSMGTGVQETQYF. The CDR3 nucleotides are TGTGCCAGTAGTATGGGGACAGGGGTGCAAGAGACCCAGTACTTC.

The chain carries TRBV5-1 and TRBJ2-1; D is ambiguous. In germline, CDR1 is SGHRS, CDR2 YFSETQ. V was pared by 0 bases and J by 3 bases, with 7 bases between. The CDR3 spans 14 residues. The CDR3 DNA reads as TGCGCCAGCAGCTTGGATGCAGACTACAATGAGCAGTTCTTC. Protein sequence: CASSLDADYNEQFF. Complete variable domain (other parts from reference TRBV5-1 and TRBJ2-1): KAGVTQTPRYLIKTRGQQVTLSCSPISGHRSVSWYQQTPGQGLQFLFEYFSETQRNKGNFPGRFSGRQFSNSRSEMNVSTLELGDSALYLCASSLDADYNEQFFGPGTRLTVL.

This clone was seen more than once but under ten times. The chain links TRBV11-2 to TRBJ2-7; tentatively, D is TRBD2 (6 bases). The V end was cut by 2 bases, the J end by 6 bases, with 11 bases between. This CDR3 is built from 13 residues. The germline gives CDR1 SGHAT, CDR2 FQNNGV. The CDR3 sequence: CASSLWPEGEQYF. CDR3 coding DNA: TGTGCCAGCAGCTTATGGCCGGAGGGCGAGCAGTACTTC. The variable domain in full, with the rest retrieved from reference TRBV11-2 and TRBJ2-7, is EAGVAQSPRYKIIEKRQSVAFWCNPISGHATLYWYQQILGQGPKLLIQFQNNGVVDDSQLPKDRFSAERLKGVDSTLKIQPAKLEDSAVYLCASSLWPEGEQYFGPGTRLTVT.

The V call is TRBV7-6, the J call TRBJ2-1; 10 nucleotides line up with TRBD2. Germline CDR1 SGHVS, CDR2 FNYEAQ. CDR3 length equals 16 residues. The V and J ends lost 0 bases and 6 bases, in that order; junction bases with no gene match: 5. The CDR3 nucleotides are TGTGCCAGCAGCTTAGCCGCTAGCGGGAGATTCAATGAGCAGTTCTTC. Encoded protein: CASSLAASGRFNEQFF.

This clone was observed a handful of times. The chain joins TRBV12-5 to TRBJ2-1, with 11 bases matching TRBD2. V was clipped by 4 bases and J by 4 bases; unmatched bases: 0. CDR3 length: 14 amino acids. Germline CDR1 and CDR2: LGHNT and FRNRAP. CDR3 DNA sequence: TGTGCTAGTGGTTGGACTAGCGGGTACAATGAGCAGTTCTTC. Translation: CASGWTSGYNEQFF.

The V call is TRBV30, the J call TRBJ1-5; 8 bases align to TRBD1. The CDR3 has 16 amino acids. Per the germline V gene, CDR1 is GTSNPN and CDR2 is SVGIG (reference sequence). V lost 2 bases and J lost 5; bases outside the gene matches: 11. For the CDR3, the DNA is TGTGCCTGGAGTCCCAGGGGGCAGGGGGTCGATCAGCCCCAGCATTTT. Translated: CAWSPRGQGVDQPQHF.